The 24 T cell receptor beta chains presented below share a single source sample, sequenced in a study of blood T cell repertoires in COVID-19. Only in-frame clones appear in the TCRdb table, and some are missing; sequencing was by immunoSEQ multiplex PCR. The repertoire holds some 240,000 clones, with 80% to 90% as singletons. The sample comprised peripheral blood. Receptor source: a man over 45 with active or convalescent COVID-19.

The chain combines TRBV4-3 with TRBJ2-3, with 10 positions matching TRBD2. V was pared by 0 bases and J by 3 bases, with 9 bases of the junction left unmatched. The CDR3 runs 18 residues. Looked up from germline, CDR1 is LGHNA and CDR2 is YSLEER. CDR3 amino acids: CASSQESGGAGPTDTQYF. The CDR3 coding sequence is TGCGCCAGCAGCCAAGAGAGCGGGGGGGCCGGCCCGACAGATACGCAGTATTTT.

CDR3 residues: CASQTSGSTDTQYF. The CDR3 DNA reads as TGTGCCAGCCAAACTAGCGGGAGCACAGATACGCAGTATTTT. The chain has TRBV5-4 and TRBJ2-3, with 9 bases identical to TRBD2. The CDR3 contains 14 residues. V gave up 7 bases and J gave up 0 bases; unmatched junction bases: 3. Germline V CDR1 and CDR2: SGHNT, YYREEE (reference sequence).

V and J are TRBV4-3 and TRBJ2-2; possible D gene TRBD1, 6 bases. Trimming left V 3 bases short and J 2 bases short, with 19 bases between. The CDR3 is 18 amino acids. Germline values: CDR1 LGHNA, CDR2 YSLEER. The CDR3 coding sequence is TGCGCCAGCAGCCACGAGAGACAGGCCGTCCTAAACACCGGGGAGCTGTTTTTT. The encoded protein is CASSHERQAVLNTGELFF.

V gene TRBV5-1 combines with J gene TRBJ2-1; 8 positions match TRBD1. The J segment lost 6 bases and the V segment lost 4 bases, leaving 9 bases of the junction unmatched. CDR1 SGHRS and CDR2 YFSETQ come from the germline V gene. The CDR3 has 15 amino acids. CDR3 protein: CASSPGQGDGNEQFF. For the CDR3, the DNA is TGCGCCAGCAGCCCTGGACAGGGCGATGGCAATGAGCAGTTCTTC.

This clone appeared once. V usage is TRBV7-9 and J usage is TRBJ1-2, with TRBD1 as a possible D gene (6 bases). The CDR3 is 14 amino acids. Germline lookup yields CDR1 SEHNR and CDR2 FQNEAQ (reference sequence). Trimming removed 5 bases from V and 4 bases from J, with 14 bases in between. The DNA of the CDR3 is TGTGCCAGCAGCGTGACAGGTTATGGCTATGGCTACACCTTC. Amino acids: CASSVTGYGYGYTF.

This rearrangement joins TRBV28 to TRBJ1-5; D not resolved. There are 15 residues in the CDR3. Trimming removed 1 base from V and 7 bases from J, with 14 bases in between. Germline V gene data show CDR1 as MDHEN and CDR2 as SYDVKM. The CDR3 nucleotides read TGTGCCAGCAGTTTATCGTCATATACGGGACAGCCCCAGCATTTT. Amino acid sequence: CASSLSSYTGQPQHF.

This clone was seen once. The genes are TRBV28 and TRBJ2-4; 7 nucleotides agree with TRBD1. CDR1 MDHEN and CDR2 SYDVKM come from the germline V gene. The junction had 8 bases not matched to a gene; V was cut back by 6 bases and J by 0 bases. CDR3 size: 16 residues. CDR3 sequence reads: CASSLQGTIAKNIQYF. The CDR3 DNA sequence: TGTGCCAGCAGCTTACAGGGGACAATAGCCAAAAACATTCAGTACTTC.

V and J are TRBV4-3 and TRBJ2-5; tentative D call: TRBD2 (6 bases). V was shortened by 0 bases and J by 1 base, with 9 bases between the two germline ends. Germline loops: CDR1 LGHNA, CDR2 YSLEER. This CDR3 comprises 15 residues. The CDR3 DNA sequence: TGCGCCAGCAGCCAAGATATGGGGGGCCAAGAGACCCAGTACTTC. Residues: CASSQDMGGQETQYF.

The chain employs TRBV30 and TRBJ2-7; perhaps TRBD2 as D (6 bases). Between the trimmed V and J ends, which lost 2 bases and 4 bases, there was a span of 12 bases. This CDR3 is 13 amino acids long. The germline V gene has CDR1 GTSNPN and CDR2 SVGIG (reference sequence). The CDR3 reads CAWSRTGEYEQYF. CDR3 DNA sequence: TGTGCCTGGAGTAGGACGGGAGAGTACGAGCAGTACTTC.

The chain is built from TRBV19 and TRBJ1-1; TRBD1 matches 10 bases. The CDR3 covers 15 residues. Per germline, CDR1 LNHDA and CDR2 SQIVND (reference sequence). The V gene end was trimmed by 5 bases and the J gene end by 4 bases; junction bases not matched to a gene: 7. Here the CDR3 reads CASSPTGGFVTEAFF. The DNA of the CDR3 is TGTGCCAGTAGTCCGACAGGGGGCTTCGTCACTGAAGCTTTCTTT.

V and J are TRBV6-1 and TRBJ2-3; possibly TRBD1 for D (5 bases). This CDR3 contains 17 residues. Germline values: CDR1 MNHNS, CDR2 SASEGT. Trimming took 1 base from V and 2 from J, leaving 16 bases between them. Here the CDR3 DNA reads TGTGCCAGCAGTGAAGAGGGGTTAATTACCTTCACAGATACGCAGTATTTT. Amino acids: CASSEEGLITFTDTQYF.

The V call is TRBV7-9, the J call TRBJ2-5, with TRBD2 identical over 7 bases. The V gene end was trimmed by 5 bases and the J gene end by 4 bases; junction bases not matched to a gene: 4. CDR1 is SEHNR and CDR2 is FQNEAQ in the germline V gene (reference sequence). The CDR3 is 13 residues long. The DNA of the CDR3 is TGTGCCAGCAGCCCCGGGAGGACAGAGACCCAGTACTTC. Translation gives CASSPGRTETQYF.

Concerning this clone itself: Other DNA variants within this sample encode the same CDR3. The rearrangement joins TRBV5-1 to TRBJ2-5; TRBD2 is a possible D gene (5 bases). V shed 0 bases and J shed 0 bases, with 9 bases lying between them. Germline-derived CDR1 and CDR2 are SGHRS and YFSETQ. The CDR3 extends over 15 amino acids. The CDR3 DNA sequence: TGCGCCAGCAGCTTGGGAGGACTGTACCAAGAGACCCAGTACTTC. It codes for CASSLGGLYQETQYF.

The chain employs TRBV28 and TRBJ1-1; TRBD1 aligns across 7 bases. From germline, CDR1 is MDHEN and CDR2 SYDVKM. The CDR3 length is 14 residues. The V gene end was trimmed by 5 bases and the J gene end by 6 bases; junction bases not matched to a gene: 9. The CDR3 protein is CASSPRGLGAEAFF. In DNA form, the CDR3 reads TGTGCCAGCAGTCCCAGGGGGTTGGGGGCTGAAGCTTTCTTT.

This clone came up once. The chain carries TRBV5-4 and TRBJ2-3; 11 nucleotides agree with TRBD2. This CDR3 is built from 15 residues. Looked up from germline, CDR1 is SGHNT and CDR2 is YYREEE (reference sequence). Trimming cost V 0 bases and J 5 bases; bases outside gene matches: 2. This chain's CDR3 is CASSLALAGGDTQYF. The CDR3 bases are TGTGCCAGCAGCTTGGCGCTAGCGGGGGGAGATACGCAGTATTTT.

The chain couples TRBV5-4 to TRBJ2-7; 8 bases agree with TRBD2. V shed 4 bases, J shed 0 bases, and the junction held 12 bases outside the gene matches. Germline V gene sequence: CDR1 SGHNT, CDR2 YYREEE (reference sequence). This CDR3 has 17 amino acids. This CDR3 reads CASSKRASGYSSYEQYF. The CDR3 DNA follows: TGTGCCAGCAGCAAACGGGCTAGCGGGTATAGCTCCTACGAGCAGTACTTC.

The CDR3 coding sequence is TGTGCCAGCGGGGGACCTAGCGGGGCGGTCGGGGAGCTGTTTTTT. It translates to CASGGPSGAVGELFF. The chain carries TRBV3-1 (or the pseudogene TRBV3-2) and TRBJ2-2, with 9 bases matching TRBD2. Germline loops: CDR1 LGHDT, CDR2 YNNKEL (reference sequence). The CDR3 is 15 residues long. Trimming removed 8 bases from V and 7 bases from J; junction bases left unmatched: 11.

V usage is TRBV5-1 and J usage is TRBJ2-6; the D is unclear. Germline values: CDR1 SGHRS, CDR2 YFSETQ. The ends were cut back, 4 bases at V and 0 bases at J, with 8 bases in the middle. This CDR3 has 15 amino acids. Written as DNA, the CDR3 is TGCGCCAGCAGCCCCAGAAGCTCTGGGGCCAACGTCCTGACTTTC. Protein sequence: CASSPRSSGANVLTF.

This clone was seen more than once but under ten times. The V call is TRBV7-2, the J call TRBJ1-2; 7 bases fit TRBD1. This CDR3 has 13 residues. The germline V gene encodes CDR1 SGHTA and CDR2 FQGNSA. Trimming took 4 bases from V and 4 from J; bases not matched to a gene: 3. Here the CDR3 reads CASSSQGSYGYTF. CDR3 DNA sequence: TGTGCCAGCAGCTCACAGGGGAGCTATGGCTACACCTTC.

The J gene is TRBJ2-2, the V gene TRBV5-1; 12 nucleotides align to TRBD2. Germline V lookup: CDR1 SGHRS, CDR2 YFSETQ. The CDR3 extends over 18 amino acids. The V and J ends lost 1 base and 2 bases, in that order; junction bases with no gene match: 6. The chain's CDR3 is CASSLTLAGGANTGELFF. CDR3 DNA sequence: TGCGCCAGCAGCTTGACGCTAGCGGGAGGGGCCAACACCGGGGAGCTGTTTTTT.

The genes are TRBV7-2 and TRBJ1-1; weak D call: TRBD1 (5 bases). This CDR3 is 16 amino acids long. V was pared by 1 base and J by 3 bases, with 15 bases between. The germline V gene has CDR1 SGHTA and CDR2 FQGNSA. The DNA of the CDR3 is TGTGCCAGCAGCTTAGATGGAGCAGGGTGGGACACTGAAGCTTTCTTT. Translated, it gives CASSLDGAGWDTEAFF.

CDR3: CSASRASGSSETQYF. The CDR3, as DNA: TGCAGTGCTAGTAGGGCTAGCGGGAGCTCAGAGACCCAGTACTTC. This sequence joins TRBV20-1 and TRBJ2-5; 10 bases match TRBD2. The V gene end was trimmed by 3 bases and the J gene end by 4 bases; junction bases not matched to a gene: 8. The CDR3 has 15 amino acids. Germline V lookup: CDR1 DFQATT, CDR2 SNEGSKA (reference sequence).

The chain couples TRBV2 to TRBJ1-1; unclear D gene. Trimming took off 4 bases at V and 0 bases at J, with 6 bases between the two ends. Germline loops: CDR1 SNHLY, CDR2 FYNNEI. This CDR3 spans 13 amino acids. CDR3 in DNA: TGTGCCAGCAGTGCCACAGTGAACACTGAAGCTTTCTTT. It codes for CASSATVNTEAFF.

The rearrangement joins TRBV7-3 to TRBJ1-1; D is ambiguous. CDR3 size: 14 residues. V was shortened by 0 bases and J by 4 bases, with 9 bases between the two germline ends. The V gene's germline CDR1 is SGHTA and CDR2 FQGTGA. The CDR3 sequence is CASSLTGGGTEAFF. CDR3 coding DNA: TGTGCCAGCAGCTTAACAGGCGGAGGCACTGAAGCTTTCTTT.